Listed here are 2 T cell receptor beta chains from one sample, sequenced in a study of blood T cell repertoires in COVID-19. The assay was immunoSEQ multiplex PCR, and TCRdb's table has in-frame clones only and misses some. The sample has under 350,000 clones; roughly 91% are singletons. The specimen sequenced was peripheral blood. The receptors were gathered from a man in his forties or fifties with acute or convalescent COVID-19.

This clone was observed a single time. The chain uses TRBV2 and TRBJ2-7; TRBD1 matches at 7 bases. The length of the CDR3 is 12 residues. CDR1 SNHLY and CDR2 FYNNEI come from the germline V gene. The junction had 5 bases not matched to a gene; V was cut back by 6 bases and J by 6 bases. For the CDR3, the DNA is TGTGCCAGCAGGAGACAGGGCCCCGAGCAGTACTTC. Its translation is CASRRQGPEQYF.

The rearrangement joins TRBV5-1 to TRBJ2-1, with D maybe TRBD2 (6 bases). The CDR3 is 13 residues long. In germline, CDR1 is SGHRS, CDR2 YFSETQ. V lost 5 bases and J lost 3, with 9 bases in between. The CDR3 region is CASRDGGYNEQFF. DNA for the CDR3: TGCGCCAGCAGGGACGGGGGCTACAATGAGCAGTTCTTC.